Described below is a single T cell receptor (beta chain) sequence and its context. The antigen is not known. This may stem from a read error, because a much larger clone lies one nucleotide away. The sample is drawn from a study of blood T cells in healthy people across ages. Whole-study findings and limits: Compared with aged donors, long-lived donors showed fewer expanded clones, suggesting selection.

The CDR3 sequence is 16 residues long. A second PCR, run for roughly 7 to 12 cycles, used a sample-barcoded 5' primer plus a J-beta primer mix. In TCRdb, the 5' RACE reads were re-called with MiXCR into one record per CDR3 protein. This table holds some 1.1 million distinct CDR3 sequences, 30% to 40% found once. In each sample, at least 7 million PBMCs were isolated. The source of this sequence is a man in his late teens or twenties in good health. The material sequenced was blood. The rearrangement joins TRBV21-1 to TRBJ2-1; the tabulated D call, TRBD2, remains unverified against the DNA. TRBV21-1 is a listed pseudogene. This chain's CDR3 is CAISKDSGDEGHEQFF. CDR3 nucleotides: TGTGCCATCAGCAAAGATTCCGGGGATGAGGGCCATGAGCAGTTCTTC.